Shown below are 20 T cell receptor beta chains from a single sample sequenced in a study of blood T cells in healthy people across ages. Primers used in a second PCR of about 6 to 11 cycles were a sample-barcoded 5' primer and a J-beta primer mix. TCRdb reanalysed the 5' RACE reads using MiXCR and keeps one entry per CDR3 protein. The profile shows hundreds of thousands of distinct CDR3 sequences, approximately 30% of them singletons. Sequencing was carried out using blood. Receptors originate from an elderly woman in good health.

In this sample, this clonotype turned up many times. The rearrangement links TRBV20-1 to TRBJ2-4; D is unresolved. V was trimmed by 0 bases and J by 0 bases, leaving 9 bases between them. This CDR3 region has 15 residues. The germline V gene encodes CDR1 DFQATT and CDR2 SNEGSKA (reference sequence). CDR3 coding DNA: TGCAGTGCTAGAGACCAGAGGCTAGCCAAAAACATTCAGTACTTC. It specifies CSARDQRLAKNIQYF.

CDR3 nucleotides: TGCGCCAGCAGCCCGAGGACAGGGGCGGCCGGGGAGCTGTTTTTT. It is translated as CASSPRTGAAGELFF. The chain carries TRBV5-1 and TRBJ2-2; 9 bases align to TRBD1. Germline loops: CDR1 SGHRS, CDR2 YFSETQ. V trimming: 4 bases; J trimming: 6 bases; junction bases outside the gene matches: 7. The CDR3 spans 15 residues.

This clonotype showed up many times. The V and J genes are TRBV5-1 and TRBJ2-7; 7 bases agree with TRBD1. This CDR3 contains 14 residues. With V trimmed by 7 bases and J by 1 base, 8 bases remained unmatched. Germline V gene data show CDR1 as SGHRS and CDR2 as YFSETQ. The CDR3 coding sequence is TGCGCCAGCGCCACAATGGGACAGTCCTACGAGCAGTACTTC. Translated: CASATMGQSYEQYF.

Turning to this clonotype: A much bigger clone sits one base away, suggesting this may be a read error. This chain joins TRBV2 and TRBJ2-1, with unresolved D. CDR1 SNHLY and CDR2 FYNNEI come from the germline V gene. V was shortened by 1 base and J by 10 bases, with 14 bases between the two germline ends. The CDR3 is 14 residues long. This chain's CDR3 is CASSEDTIEYEQFF. The CDR3 nucleotides are TGTGCCAGCAGTGAAGACACCATAGAGTACGAGCAGTTCTTC.

The chain couples TRBV3-1 to TRBJ1-2; D may be TRBD1 (5 bases). CDR1 and CDR2 (germline): LGHDT, YNNKEL (reference sequence). This CDR3 has 14 residues. Trimming removed 1 base from V and 7 bases from J, with 13 bases in between. The DNA for the CDR3 is TGTGCCAGCAGCCAAGTGGGCAGGGACGGTGGCTACACCTTC. This encodes CASSQVGRDGGYTF.

In this sample, this clonotype turned up many times. The chain couples TRBV18 to TRBJ2-1, with 7 bases matching TRBD1. The CDR3 has 16 residues. From germline, CDR1 is KGHSH and CDR2 LQKENI. With 5 bases clipped from V and 4 bases from J, the junction kept 11 bases outside the gene matches. CDR3 region: CASSSTPGQTYNEQFF. In DNA form, the CDR3 reads TGTGCCAGCTCAAGTACGCCGGGACAGACGTACAATGAGCAGTTCTTC.

Ten or more counts support this clonotype. This rearrangement joins TRBV5-1 to TRBJ2-5; a weak D match, TRBD1 (6 bases). Germline CDR1 is SGHRS and CDR2 is YFSETQ. The CDR3 loop spans 14 amino acids. The V gene lost 2 bases and the J gene lost 4 bases, with 12 bases spanning the gap. CDR3 bases: TGCGCCAGCAGCTTCGGGACACAAGGAGAGACCCAGTACTTC. It translates to CASSFGTQGETQYF.

This clonotype showed up many times. This chain uses TRBV29-1 with TRBJ1-1; D is unclear. Between the trimmed V and J ends, which lost 4 bases and 2 bases, there was a span of 8 bases. The CDR3 is 12 amino acids. Germline CDR1 is SQVTM and CDR2 is ANQGSEA. In DNA, the CDR3 is TGCAGCGTTGTAGCGGTAAACACTGAAGCTTTCTTT. This encodes CSVVAVNTEAFF.

This clonotype was observed at least ten times. This chain joins TRBV6-1 and TRBJ1-2; TRBD1 agrees at 8 bases. Germline CDR1 is MNHNS and CDR2 is SASEGT. The trim removed 9 bases at V and 7 bases at J, leaving 13 bases unmatched. The CDR3 has 14 residues. The CDR3 here is CASSTSDRVSGYTF. The CDR3 region has the DNA TGTGCCAGTAGCACGTCGGACAGGGTATCTGGCTACACCTTC.

The rearrangement links TRBV7-8 to TRBJ2-5; D might be TRBD1 (5 bases). V was cut by 5 bases and J by 2 bases, with 12 bases left in between. Per the germline V gene, CDR1 is SGHVS and CDR2 is FQNEAQ. The CDR3 loop spans 14 amino acids. The CDR3 region is CASSQTAIQETQYF. The CDR3 DNA reads as TGTGCCAGCAGCCAGACAGCGATACAAGAGACCCAGTACTTC. Variable domain in full (rest from reference TRBV7-8 and TRBJ2-5): GAGVSQSPRYKVAKRGQDVALRCDPISGHVSLFWYQQALGQGPEFLTYFQNEAQLDKSGLPSDRFFAERPEGSVSTLKIQRTQQEDSAVYLCASSQTAIQETQYFGPGTRLLVL.

This clonotype was recorded only once. V is TRBV29-1 and J is TRBJ1-1, with unresolved D. The CDR3 runs to 9 residues. The germline V gene encodes CDR1 SQVTM and CDR2 ANQGSEA. V was shortened by 5 bases and J by 11 bases, with 9 bases between the two germline ends. CDR3 sequence (DNA): TGCAGCGTTAACCAGAAGGCTTTCTTT. This sequence encodes CSVNQKAFF.

The chain couples TRBV6-2 or TRBV6-3 to TRBJ1-1; unclear D gene. The length of the CDR3 is 12 residues. Trimming removed 5 bases at V and 7 bases at J, with 11 bases between. Looked up from germline, CDR1 is MNHEY and CDR2 is SVGEGT. The CDR3 DNA reads as TGTGCCAGCAGTAAAACCACAGTTGAAGCTTTCTTT. Translation: CASSKTTVEAFF.

This chain joins TRBV9 and TRBJ1-4; possibly TRBD1 for D (5 bases). CDR1 and CDR2 from the germline V gene are SGDLS and YYNGEE. The CDR3 is 15 residues long. Between the trimmed V and J ends, which lost 0 bases and 0 bases, there was a span of 6 bases. Here the CDR3 DNA reads TGTGCCAGCAGCGTAGGGACAACAACTAATGAAAAACTGTTTTTT. This sequence encodes CASSVGTTTNEKLFF. Using reference TRBV9 and TRBJ1-4 for the parts outside the CDR3, the full variable domain is DSGVTQTPKHLITATGQRVTLRCSPRSGDLSVYWYQQSLDQGLQFLIQYYNGEERAKGNILERFSAQQFPDLHSELNLSSLELGDSALYFCASSVGTTTNEKLFFGSGTQLSVL.

This clonotype was detected ten times or more. The chain links TRBV6-5 to TRBJ2-7; D is perhaps TRBD1 (6 bases). The CDR3 loop spans 14 amino acids. The V end lost 2 bases, the J end lost 2 bases, and 10 bases lay between the germline ends. Germline CDR1 reads MNHEY; CDR2 reads SVGAGI. The CDR3 reads CASSYRRQAYEQYF. The CDR3 DNA reads TGTGCCAGCAGTTACCGGCGACAGGCCTACGAGCAGTACTTC.

This clonotype has just a few counts. This chain joins TRBV6-2 or TRBV6-3 and TRBJ1-5; 7 bases map to TRBD1. CDR1 is MNHEY, CDR2 SVGEGT, per germline. J gave up 5 bases and V 9 bases, and 7 bases lay outside the gene matches. This CDR3 comprises 13 residues. In DNA form, the CDR3 reads TGTGCCAGTCAGGACAGGAGTTATCAGCCCCAGCATTTT. This translates into CASQDRSYQPQHF.

Concerning this clonotype: A much larger clone is a single base away; this may be a read error. The chain carries TRBV9 and TRBJ2-7; no firm D call. Trimming removed 0 bases from V and 7 bases from J, with 11 bases in between. Germline V gene sequence: CDR1 SGDLS, CDR2 YYNGEE. CDR3 size: 13 residues. The CDR3 nucleotides are TGTGCCAGCAGCGTAGTCCCCAGAAATGAGCAGTACTTC. It translates to CASSVVPRNEQYF. Using reference TRBV9 and TRBJ2-7 for the parts outside the CDR3, the full variable domain is DSGVTQTPKHLITATGQRVTLRCSPRSGDLSVYWYQQSLDQGLQFLIQYYNGEERAKGNILERFSAQQFPDLHSELNLSSLELGDSALYFCASSVVPRNEQYFGPGTRLTVT.

V is TRBV5-1 and J is TRBJ2-1; 12 positions agree with TRBD1. This CDR3 contains 16 residues. Germline CDR1 reads SGHRS; CDR2 reads YFSETQ. V was pared by 0 bases and J by 11 bases, with 9 bases of the junction left unmatched. CDR3 sequence: CASSLESRDRGPKQFF. In DNA, the CDR3 is TGCGCCAGCAGCTTGGAGTCTCGGGACAGGGGGCCGAAGCAGTTCTTC.

This clonotype was seen ten or more times. This chain joins TRBV25-1 and TRBJ2-5, with D tentatively TRBD2 (5 bases). Between the trimmed V and J ends, which lost 8 bases and 4 bases, there was a span of 11 bases. Germline values: CDR1 MGHDK, CDR2 SYGVNS. This CDR3 comprises 12 residues. In nucleotides, the CDR3 is TGTGCCAGCGGGAGATTTGTAGAGACCCAGTACTTC. It translates to CASGRFVETQYF.

The V call is TRBV7-4, the J call TRBJ1-2; 7 bases are a match to TRBD1. This CDR3 comprises 16 residues. Germline values: CDR1 SGHVT, CDR2 SQSDAQ. Trimming took 5 bases from V and 7 from J; bases not matched to a gene: 16. CDR3 bases: TGTGCCAGCAGCCACCCCCAGGGGGGGGGAAGTCGTGGCTACACCTTC. Its translation: CASSHPQGGGSRGYTF.

This clonotype was found many times. J is TRBJ2-5 and V is TRBV18, with D possibly matching TRBD1 (6 bases). Germline CDR1 and CDR2: KGHSH and LQKENI. V was clipped by 8 bases and J by 5 bases, with 12 bases between them. The CDR3 has 12 residues. The CDR3 DNA follows: TGTGCCAGCAGTCCCCAGGGGGAGACCCAGTACTTC. Amino acid sequence: CASSPQGETQYF. The variable domain in full, completed from reference TRBV18 and TRBJ2-5, reads NAGVMQNPRHLVRRRGQEARLRCSPMKGHSHVYWYRQLPEEGLKFMVYLQKENIIDESGMPKERFSAEFPKEGPSILRIQQVVRGDSAAYFCASSPQGETQYFGPGTRLLVL.